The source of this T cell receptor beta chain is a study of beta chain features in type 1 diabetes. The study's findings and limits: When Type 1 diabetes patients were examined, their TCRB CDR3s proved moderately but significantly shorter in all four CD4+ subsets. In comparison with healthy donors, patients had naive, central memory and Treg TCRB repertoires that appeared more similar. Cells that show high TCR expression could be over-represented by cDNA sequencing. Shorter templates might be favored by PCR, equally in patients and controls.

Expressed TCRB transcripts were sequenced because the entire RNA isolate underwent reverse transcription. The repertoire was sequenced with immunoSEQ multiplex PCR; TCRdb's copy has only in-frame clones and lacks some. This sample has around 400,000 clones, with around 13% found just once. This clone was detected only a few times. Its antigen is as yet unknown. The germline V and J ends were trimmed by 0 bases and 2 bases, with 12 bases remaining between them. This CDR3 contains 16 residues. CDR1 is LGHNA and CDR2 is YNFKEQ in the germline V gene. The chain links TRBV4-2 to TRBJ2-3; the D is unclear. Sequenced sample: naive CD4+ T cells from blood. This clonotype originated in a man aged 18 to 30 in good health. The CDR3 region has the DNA TGTGCCAGCAGCCAAGAGGTGCACTTCTACACAGATACGCAGTATTTT. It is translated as CASSQEVHFYTDTQYF.